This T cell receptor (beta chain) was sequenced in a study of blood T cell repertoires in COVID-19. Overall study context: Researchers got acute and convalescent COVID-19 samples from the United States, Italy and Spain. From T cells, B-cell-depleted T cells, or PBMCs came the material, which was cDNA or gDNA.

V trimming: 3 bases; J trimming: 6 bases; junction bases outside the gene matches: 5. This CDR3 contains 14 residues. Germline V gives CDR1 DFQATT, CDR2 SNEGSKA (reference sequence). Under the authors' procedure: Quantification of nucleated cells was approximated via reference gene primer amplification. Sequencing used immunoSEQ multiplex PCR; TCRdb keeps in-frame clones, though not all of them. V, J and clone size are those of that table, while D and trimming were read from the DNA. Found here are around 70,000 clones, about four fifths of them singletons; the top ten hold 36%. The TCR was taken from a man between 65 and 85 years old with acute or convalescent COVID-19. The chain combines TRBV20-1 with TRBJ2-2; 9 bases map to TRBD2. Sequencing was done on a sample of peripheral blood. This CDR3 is CSASRAGGPGELFF. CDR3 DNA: TGCAGTGCTAGTCGAGCGGGAGGCCCCGGGGAGCTGTTTTTT.